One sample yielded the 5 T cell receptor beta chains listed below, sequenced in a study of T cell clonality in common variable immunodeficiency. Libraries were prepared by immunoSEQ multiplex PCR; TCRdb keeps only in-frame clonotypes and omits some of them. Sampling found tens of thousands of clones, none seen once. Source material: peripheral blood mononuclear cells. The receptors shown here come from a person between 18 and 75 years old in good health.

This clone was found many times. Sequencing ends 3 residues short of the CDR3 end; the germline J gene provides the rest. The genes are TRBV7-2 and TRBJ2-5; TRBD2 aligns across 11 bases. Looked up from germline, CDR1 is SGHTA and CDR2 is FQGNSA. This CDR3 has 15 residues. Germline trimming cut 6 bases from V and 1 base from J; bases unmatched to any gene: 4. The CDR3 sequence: CASRPGTSGQETQYF. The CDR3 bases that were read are TGTGCCAGCAGGCCCGGGACTAGCGGCCAAGAGACC.

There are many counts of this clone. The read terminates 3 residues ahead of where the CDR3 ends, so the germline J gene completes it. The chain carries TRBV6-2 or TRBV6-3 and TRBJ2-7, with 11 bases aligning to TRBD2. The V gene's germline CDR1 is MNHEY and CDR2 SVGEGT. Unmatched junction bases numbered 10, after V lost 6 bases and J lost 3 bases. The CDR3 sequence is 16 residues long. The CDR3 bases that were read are TGTGCCAGCAGGGGCCTAGCGGGAGGTGGCGACTACGAG. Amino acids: CASRGLAGGGDYE. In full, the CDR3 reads CASRGLAGGGDYEQYF.

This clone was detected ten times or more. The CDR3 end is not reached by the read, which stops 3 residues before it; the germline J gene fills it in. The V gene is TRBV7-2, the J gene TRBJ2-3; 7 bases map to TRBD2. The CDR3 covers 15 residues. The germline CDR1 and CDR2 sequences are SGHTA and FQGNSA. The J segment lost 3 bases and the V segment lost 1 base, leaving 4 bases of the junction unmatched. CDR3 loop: CASSLGLAETDTQYF. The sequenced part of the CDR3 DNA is TGTGCCAGCAGCTTAGGCCTAGCGGAGACAGATACG.

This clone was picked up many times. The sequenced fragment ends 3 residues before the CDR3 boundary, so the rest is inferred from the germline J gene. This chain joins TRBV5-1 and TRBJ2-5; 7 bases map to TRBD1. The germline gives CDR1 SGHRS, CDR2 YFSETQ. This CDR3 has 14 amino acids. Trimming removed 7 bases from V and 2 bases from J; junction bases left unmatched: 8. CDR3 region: CASSIGRGQETQYF. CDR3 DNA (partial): TGCGCCAGCTCGATAGGCAGGGGGCAAGAGACC.

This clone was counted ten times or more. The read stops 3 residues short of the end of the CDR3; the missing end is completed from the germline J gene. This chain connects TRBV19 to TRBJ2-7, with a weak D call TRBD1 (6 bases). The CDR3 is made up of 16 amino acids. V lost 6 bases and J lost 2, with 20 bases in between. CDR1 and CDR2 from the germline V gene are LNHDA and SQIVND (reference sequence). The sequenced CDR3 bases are TGTGCCAGTAGCCCACTCAGACAGGCCTCCACCTACGAG. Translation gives CASSPLRQASTYE. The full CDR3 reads CASSPLRQASTYEQYF.